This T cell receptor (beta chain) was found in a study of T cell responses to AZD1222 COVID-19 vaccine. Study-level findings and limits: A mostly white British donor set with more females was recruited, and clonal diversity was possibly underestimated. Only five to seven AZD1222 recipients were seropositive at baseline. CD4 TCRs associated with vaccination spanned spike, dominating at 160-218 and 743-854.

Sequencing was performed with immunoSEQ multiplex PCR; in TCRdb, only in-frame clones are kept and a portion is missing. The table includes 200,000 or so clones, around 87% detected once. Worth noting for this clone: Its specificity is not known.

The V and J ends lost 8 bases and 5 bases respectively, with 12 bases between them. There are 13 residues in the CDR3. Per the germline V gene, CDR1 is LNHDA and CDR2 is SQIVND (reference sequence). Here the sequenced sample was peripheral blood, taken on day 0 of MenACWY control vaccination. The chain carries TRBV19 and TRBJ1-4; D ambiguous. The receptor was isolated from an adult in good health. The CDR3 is CASSGWANEKLFF. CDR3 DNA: TGTGCCAGTTCGGGGTGGGCCAATGAAAAACTGTTTTTT.